Listed here are 23 T cell receptor beta chains from one sample, sequenced in a study of cytomegalovirus exposure and HLA in healthy donors. Researchers ran the PCR with 60 Vbeta and 13 Jbeta primers. Method: immunoSEQ multiplex PCR; TCRdb's copy keeps in-frame clones and lacks some. The table records about 150,000 clones, roughly 72% of them present only once. Sequencing input: PBMCs. The receptors originated from a man aged 40-55 years in good health and CMV-seronegative.

The rearrangement links TRBV5-1 to TRBJ1-1, with 8 bases aligning to TRBD1. The CDR3 has 13 residues. Trimming removed 4 bases from V and 7 bases from J; junction bases left unmatched: 6. The germline CDR1 and CDR2 sequences are SGHRS and YFSETQ. DNA of the CDR3: TGCGCCAGCAGCGCCGGACAGGGCCTTGAAGCTTTCTTT. Residues: CASSAGQGLEAFF.

The chain combines TRBV5-1 with TRBJ2-7; maybe TRBD2 (6 bases). Per germline, CDR1 SGHRS and CDR2 YFSETQ. The CDR3 is 13 amino acids. Deletions cut 3 bases from V and 4 bases from J, with 11 bases between. CDR3 loop: CASSWEDFYEQYF. In nucleotides, the CDR3 is TGCGCCAGCAGCTGGGAGGATTTTTACGAGCAGTACTTC.

V gene TRBV27 combines with J gene TRBJ1-1; D is possibly TRBD1 (6 bases). From germline, CDR1 is MNHEY and CDR2 SMNVEV (reference sequence). Between the trimmed V and J ends, which lost 5 bases and 4 bases, there was a span of 14 bases. This CDR3 contains 14 residues. The CDR3 coding sequence is TGTGCCAGCAGTCTGCAGAGGACAGCCACTGAAGCTTTCTTT. Translating it yields CASSLQRTATEAFF.

This chain uses TRBV6-5 with TRBJ2-3, with D tentatively TRBD2 (6 bases). CDR1 and CDR2 from the germline V gene are MNHEY and SVGAGI. V shed 4 bases and J shed 8 bases, with 13 bases lying between them. This CDR3 has 13 residues. The CDR3 loop is CASSFGPEGTQYF. CDR3 DNA: TGTGCCAGCAGTTTCGGACCGGAGGGTACGCAGTATTTT.

This clone was counted only a few times. This rearrangement joins TRBV25-1 to TRBJ1-2; the D gene is possibly TRBD1 (6 bases). Between the trimmed V and J ends, which lost 1 base and 8 bases, there was a span of 17 bases. Germline CDR1 is MGHDK and CDR2 is SYGVNS. The CDR3 spans 15 residues. DNA for the CDR3: TGTGCCAGCAGTGAATCGGGAGGGGGGGCGCGAGGCTACACCTTC. Translation gives CASSESGGGARGYTF.

In nucleotides, the CDR3 is TGTGCCAGCAGCTGGGGAGGGGACACAGATACGCAGTATTTT. This translates into CASSWGGDTDTQYF. The rearrangement links TRBV11-1 to TRBJ2-3; 7 positions match TRBD2. The germline V gene has CDR1 SGHAT and CDR2 FQDESV (reference sequence). CDR3 length: 14 residues. V lost 4 bases to trimming and J lost 2 bases; unmatched junction nucleotides: 3.

The chain carries TRBV5-1 and TRBJ2-3, with 8 bases lining up with TRBD2. V lost 5 bases to trimming and J lost 3 bases; unmatched junction nucleotides: 2. Germline lookup yields CDR1 SGHRS and CDR2 YFSETQ. The length of the CDR3 is 13 residues. CDR3 region: CASRAGVTDTQYF. DNA of the CDR3: TGCGCCAGCAGAGCGGGAGTTACAGATACGCAGTATTTT.

This clone was counted only a few times. The V and J genes are TRBV28 and TRBJ2-5; D perhaps matches TRBD2 (5 bases). The J call may be wrong; the DNA end is better matched by TRBJ2-7. Germline CDR1 and CDR2: MDHEN and SYDVKM. There are 13 residues in the CDR3. The CDR3 nucleotides read TGTGCCAGCAGTTTGGGAGAGACCTACGAGCAGTACTTC. This gives the protein CASSLGETYEQYF.

The rearrangement uses TRBV27 and TRBJ1-2; TRBD1 matches 8 bases. Germline-derived CDR1 and CDR2 are MNHEY and SMNVEV (reference sequence). Trimming cost V 3 bases and J 8 bases; bases outside gene matches: 5. The CDR3 is 13 residues long. CDR3 sequence: CASSFGQGTGYTF. CDR3 coding DNA: TGTGCCAGCAGTTTCGGACAGGGCACCGGCTACACCTTC.

This chain connects TRBV2 to TRBJ2-7; 10 bases fit TRBD1. The germline V gene has CDR1 SNHLY and CDR2 FYNNEI. The trim removed 6 bases at V and 1 base at J, leaving 3 bases unmatched. There are 14 residues in the CDR3. CDR3 residues: CASSGDRGSYEQYF. CDR3 in DNA: TGTGCCAGCAGCGGGGACAGGGGATCCTACGAGCAGTACTTC.

The chain is built from TRBV4-1 and TRBJ2-6; D call uncertain. CDR1 is MGHRA and CDR2 is YSYEKL in the germline V gene. The CDR3 spans 13 residues. Between the trimmed V and J ends, which lost 1 base and 7 bases, there was a span of 5 bases. CDR3 DNA: TGCGCCAGCAGCCAAGTCGGTGCCAACGTCCTGACTTTC. This translates into CASSQVGANVLTF.

The chain combines TRBV6-1 with TRBJ2-3; 8 nucleotides align to TRBD1. The CDR3 contains 14 residues. V trimming: 4 bases; J trimming: 1 base; junction bases outside the gene matches: 1. From germline, CDR1 is MNHNS and CDR2 SASEGT. In DNA, the CDR3 is TGTGCCAGCAGTGGGGGACAGGGCACAGATACGCAGTATTTT. Encoded protein: CASSGGQGTDTQYF.

In regard to this clone: At one boundary the junction diverges from the germline segment, which might be a read error. The chain uses TRBV9 and TRBJ2-6, with D perhaps TRBD1 (6 bases). This CDR3 has 18 residues. Per germline, CDR1 SGDLS and CDR2 YYNGEE. CDR3 sequence reads: CASSPRTEGFSGANGLTF. DNA for the CDR3: TGTGCCAGCAGCCCACGGACAGAGGGATTCTCTGGGGCCAACGGCCTGACTTTC.

The chain links TRBV2 to TRBJ2-3; 9 bases line up with TRBD2. CDR1 and CDR2 from the germline V gene are SNHLY and FYNNEI. V lost 7 bases, J lost 0 bases, and 2 bases stayed unmatched. The CDR3 spans 14 residues. The CDR3 reads CASKGTSSTDTQYF. The CDR3 coding sequence is TGTGCCAGCAAGGGGACTAGCAGCACAGATACGCAGTATTTT.

This clone is a singleton in its sample. The chain employs TRBV6-1 and TRBJ2-1, with 8 bases matching TRBD2. V gave up 1 base and J gave up 8 bases; unmatched junction bases: 16. The CDR3 totals 18 residues. From germline, CDR1 is MNHNS and CDR2 SASEGT. The CDR3 DNA is TGTGCCAGCAGTGAAGGTTCTTGGGGGGCTAGCGGGTTCTATGAGCAGTTCTTC. Protein sequence: CASSEGSWGASGFYEQFF.

Regarding this clone: An end of the junction does not agree with germline; a read error may underlie this. The rearrangement joins TRBV4-1 to TRBJ2-4; D possibly corresponds to TRBD2 (6 bases). The CDR3 has 13 amino acids. Germline V gene data show CDR1 as MGHRA and CDR2 as YSYEKL. CDR3 DNA: TGCGCCAGCAGCCAAGGGGGCGGGAACAGTCAGTACTTC. It specifies CASSQGGGNSQYF.

Concerning this clone: Germline and junction disagree at one end, which may indicate a read error. CDR3 nucleotide sequence: TGTGCCAGCAGCTTTGCAGGGGCTGGGGCCAACGGCCTGACTTTC. Translated, it gives CASSFAGAGANGLTF. The chain links TRBV7-9 to TRBJ2-6; D perhaps matches TRBD1 (6 bases). This CDR3 is 15 amino acids long. CDR1 is SEHNR, CDR2 FQNEAQ, per germline (reference sequence).

The chain recombines TRBV7-9 with TRBJ2-1; TRBD1 agrees at 12 bases. The germline V gene has CDR1 SEHNR and CDR2 FQNEAQ (reference sequence). V lost 1 base, J lost 9 bases, and 4 bases stayed unmatched. This CDR3 contains 15 residues. CDR3 sequence: CASSLGDRGHGEQFF. The CDR3 nucleotides read TGTGCCAGCAGCTTAGGGGACAGGGGGCATGGTGAGCAGTTCTTC.

The chain has TRBV7-2 and TRBJ2-7; possible D gene TRBD1, 6 bases. Germline V lookup: CDR1 SGHTA, CDR2 FQGNSA. The length of the CDR3 is 15 residues. The V end lost 5 bases, the J end lost 5 bases, and 19 bases lay between the germline ends. The CDR3 protein is CASSTLTLSGDEQYF. The CDR3 DNA reads as TGTGCCAGCAGCACTCTAACACTTTCAGGGGACGAGCAGTACTTC.

The V call is TRBV6-6, the J call TRBJ1-5; unclear D gene. V was shortened by 2 bases and J by 5 bases, with 10 bases between the two germline ends. CDR3 length equals 14 residues. Germline V gene sequence: CDR1 MNHNY, CDR2 SVGAGI (reference sequence). The CDR3 is CASSYRESDQPQHF. The CDR3 coding sequence is TGTGCCAGCAGTTACAGGGAGTCGGATCAGCCCCAGCATTTT.

The V and J genes are TRBV28 and TRBJ1-1; no clear D gene. Trimming shortened V by 0 bases and J by 0 bases, and 11 bases separated the two germline ends. Germline V gene lookup returns CDR1 MDHEN and CDR2 SYDVKM. The CDR3 has 16 residues. The CDR3 protein is CASSLWGGPMNTEAFF. The CDR3 DNA follows: TGTGCCAGCAGTTTATGGGGTGGGCCTATGAACACTGAAGCTTTCTTT.

The chain links TRBV28 to TRBJ1-1, with D tentatively TRBD1 (5 bases). This CDR3 has 13 amino acids. Germline V CDR1 and CDR2: MDHEN, SYDVKM. The V end lost 0 bases, the J end lost 4 bases, and 6 bases lay between the germline ends. The DNA of the CDR3 is TGTGCCAGCAGTTTATGGGGGGGCACTGAAGCTTTCTTT. This encodes CASSLWGGTEAFF.

The rearrangement joins TRBV27 to TRBJ2-3; TRBD2 matches at 7 bases. The CDR3 spans 18 residues. Germline V gene data show CDR1 as MNHEY and CDR2 as SMNVEV (reference sequence). Germline trimming cut 8 bases from V and 3 bases from J; bases unmatched to any gene: 20. CDR3 in amino acids: CASAPWSGAREWTDTQYF. The CDR3 bases are TGTGCCAGCGCCCCTTGGTCCGGGGCGCGGGAGTGGACAGATACGCAGTATTTT.